Shown below are 2 T cell receptor beta chains from a single sample sequenced in a study of OX40 agonist ivuxolimab in advanced cancers. Measured with immunoSEQ multiplex PCR; TCRdb has only the in-frame clones, and not every one. Of roughly 19,000 clones listed, about 89% are singletons. The sample was CD4+ or CD8+ T cells sorted from blood, taken in a trial of the OX40 agonist ivuxolimab. These receptors were collected from an adult with an advanced solid tumor such as melanoma, head and neck, liver or kidney cancer.

The chain recombines TRBV4-1 with TRBJ2-7; D is undetermined. Germline lookup yields CDR1 MGHRA and CDR2 YSYEKL. The CDR3 is 13 amino acids. Trimming stripped 0 bases from V and 3 bases from J, with 6 bases between. CDR3 protein: CASSQEGSYEQYF. The CDR3 DNA reads TGCGCCAGCAGCCAAGAGGGCAGCTACGAGCAGTACTTC.

The CDR3 spells CASSLGRVRFGNTIYF. The DNA of the CDR3 is TGTGCCAGCAGCTTAGGCAGGGTCCGATTCGGAAACACCATATATTTT. This sequence joins TRBV5-4 and TRBJ1-3; possible D gene TRBD1, 5 bases. Germline values: CDR1 SGHNT, CDR2 YYREEE (reference sequence). The CDR3 loop spans 16 amino acids. V lost 2 bases, J lost 4 bases, and 16 bases lay in between. The full variable domain, completed using reference TRBV5-4 and TRBJ1-3, is ETGVTQSPTHLIKTRGQQVTLRCSSQSGHNTVSWYQQALGQGPQFIFQYYREEENGRGNFPPRFSGLQFPNYSSELNVNALELDDSALYLCASSLGRVRFGNTIYFGEGSWLTVV.